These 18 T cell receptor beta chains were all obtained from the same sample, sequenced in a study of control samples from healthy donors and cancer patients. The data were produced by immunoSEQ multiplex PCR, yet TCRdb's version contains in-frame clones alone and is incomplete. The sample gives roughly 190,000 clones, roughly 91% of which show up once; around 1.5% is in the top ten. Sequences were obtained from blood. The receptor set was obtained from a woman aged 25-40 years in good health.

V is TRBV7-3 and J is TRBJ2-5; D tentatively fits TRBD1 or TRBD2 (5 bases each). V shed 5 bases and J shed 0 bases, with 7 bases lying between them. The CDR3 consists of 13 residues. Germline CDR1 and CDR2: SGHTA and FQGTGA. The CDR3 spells CASSRDHQETQYF. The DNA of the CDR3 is TGTGCCAGCAGCCGGGACCACCAAGAGACCCAGTACTTC.

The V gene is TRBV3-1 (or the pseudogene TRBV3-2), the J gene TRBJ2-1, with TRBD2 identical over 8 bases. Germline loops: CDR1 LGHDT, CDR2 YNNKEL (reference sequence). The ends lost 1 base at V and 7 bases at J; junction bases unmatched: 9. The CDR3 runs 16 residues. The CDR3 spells CASSQVIVAGSNEQFF. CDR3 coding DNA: TGTGCCAGCAGCCAAGTAATAGTAGCGGGGAGTAATGAGCAGTTCTTC.

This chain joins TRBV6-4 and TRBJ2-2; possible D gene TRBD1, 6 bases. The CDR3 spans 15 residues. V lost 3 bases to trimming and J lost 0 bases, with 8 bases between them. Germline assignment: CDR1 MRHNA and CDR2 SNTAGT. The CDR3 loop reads CASSETGANTGELFF. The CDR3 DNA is TGTGCCAGCAGTGAGACAGGAGCGAACACCGGGGAGCTGTTTTTT.

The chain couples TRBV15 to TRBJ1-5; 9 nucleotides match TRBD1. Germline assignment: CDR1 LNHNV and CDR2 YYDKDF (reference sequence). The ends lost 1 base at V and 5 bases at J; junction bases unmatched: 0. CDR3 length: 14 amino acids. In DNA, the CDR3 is TGTGCCACCAGCAGAGGACAGGGGGATCAGCCCCAGCATTTT. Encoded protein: CATSRGQGDQPQHF.

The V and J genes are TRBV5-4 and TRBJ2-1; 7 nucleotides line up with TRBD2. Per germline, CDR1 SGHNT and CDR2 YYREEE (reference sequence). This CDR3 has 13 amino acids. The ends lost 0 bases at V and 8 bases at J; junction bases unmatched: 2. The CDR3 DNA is TGTGCCAGCAGCTTGGGGGGGAGGGATGAGCAGTTCTTC. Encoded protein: CASSLGGRDEQFF. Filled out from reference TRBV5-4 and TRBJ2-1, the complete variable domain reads ETGVTQSPTHLIKTRGQQVTLRCSSQSGHNTVSWYQQALGQGPQFIFQYYREEENGRGNFPPRFSGLQFPNYSSELNVNALELDDSALYLCASSLGGRDEQFFGPGTRLTVL.

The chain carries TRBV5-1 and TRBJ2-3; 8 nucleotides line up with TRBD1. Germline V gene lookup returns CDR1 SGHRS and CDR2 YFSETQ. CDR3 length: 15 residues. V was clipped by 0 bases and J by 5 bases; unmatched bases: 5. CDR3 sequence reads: CASSLARGRGDTQYF. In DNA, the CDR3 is TGCGCCAGCAGCTTGGCCAGGGGGCGGGGAGATACGCAGTATTTT.

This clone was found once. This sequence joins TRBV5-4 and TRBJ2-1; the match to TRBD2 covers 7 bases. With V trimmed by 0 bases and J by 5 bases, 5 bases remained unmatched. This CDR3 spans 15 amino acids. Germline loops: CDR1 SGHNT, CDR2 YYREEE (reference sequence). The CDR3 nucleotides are TGTGCCAGCAGCTTGGTTGCTAGCGGCCACAATGAGCAGTTCTTC. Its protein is CASSLVASGHNEQFF. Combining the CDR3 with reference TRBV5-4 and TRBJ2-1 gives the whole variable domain ETGVTQSPTHLIKTRGQQVTLRCSSQSGHNTVSWYQQALGQGPQFIFQYYREEENGRGNFPPRFSGLQFPNYSSELNVNALELDDSALYLCASSLVASGHNEQFFGPGTRLTVL.

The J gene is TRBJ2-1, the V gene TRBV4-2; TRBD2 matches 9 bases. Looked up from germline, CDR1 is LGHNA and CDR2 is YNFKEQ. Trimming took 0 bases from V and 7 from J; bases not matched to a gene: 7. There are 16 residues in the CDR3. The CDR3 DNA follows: TGTGCCAGCAGCCAAGATGTGATAGCGGGAGCGAATGAGCAGTTCTTC. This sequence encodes CASSQDVIAGANEQFF.

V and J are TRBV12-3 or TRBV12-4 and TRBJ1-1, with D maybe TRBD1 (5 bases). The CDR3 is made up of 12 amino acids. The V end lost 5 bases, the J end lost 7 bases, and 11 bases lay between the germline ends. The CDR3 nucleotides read TGTGCCAGCAGTCGAACAGGACTTGAAGCTTTCTTT. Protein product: CASSRTGLEAFF.

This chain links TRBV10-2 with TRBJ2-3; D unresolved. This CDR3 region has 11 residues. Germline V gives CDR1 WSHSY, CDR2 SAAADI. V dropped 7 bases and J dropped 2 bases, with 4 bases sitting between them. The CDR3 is CASTDTDTQYF. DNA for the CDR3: TGCGCCAGCACCGACACAGATACGCAGTATTTT.

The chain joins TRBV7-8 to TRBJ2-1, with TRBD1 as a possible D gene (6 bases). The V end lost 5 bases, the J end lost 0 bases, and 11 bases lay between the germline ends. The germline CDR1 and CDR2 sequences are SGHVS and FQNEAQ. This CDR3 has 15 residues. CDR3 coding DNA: TGTGCCAGCAGCCAGGGGCGGGTCTCCTACAATGAGCAGTTCTTC. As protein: CASSQGRVSYNEQFF.

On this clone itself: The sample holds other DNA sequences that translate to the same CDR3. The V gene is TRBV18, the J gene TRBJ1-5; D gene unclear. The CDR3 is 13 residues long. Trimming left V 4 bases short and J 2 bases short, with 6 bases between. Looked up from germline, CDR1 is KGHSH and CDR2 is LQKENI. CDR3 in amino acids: CASSQGGNQPQHF. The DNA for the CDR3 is TGTGCCAGCTCACAGGGCGGCAATCAGCCCCAGCATTTT.

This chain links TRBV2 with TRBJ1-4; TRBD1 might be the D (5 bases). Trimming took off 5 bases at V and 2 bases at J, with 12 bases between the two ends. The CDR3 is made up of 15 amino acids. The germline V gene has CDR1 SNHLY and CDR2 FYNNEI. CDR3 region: CASSPQGTTNEKLFF. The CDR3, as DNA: TGTGCCAGCAGTCCCCAGGGAACCACTAATGAAAAACTGTTTTTT.

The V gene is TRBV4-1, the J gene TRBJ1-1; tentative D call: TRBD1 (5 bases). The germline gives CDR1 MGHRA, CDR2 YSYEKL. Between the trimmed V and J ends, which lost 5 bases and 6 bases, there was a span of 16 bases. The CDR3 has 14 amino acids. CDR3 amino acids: CASSTWDRGSEAFF. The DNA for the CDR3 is TGCGCCAGCAGCACCTGGGACCGAGGCTCTGAAGCTTTCTTT.

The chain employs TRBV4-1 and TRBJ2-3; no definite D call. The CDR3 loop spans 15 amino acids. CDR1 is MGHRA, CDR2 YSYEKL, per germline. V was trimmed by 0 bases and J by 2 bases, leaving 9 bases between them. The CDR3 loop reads CASSQEAIPTDTQYF. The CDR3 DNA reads TGCGCCAGCAGCCAAGAGGCTATCCCCACAGATACGCAGTATTTT.

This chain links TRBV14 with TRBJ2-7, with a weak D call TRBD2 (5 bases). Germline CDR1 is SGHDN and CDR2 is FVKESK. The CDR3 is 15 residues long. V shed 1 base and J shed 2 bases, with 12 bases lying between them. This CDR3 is CASSQGVRAPYEQYF. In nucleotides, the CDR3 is TGTGCCAGCAGCCAAGGGGTGAGGGCCCCCTACGAGCAGTACTTC.

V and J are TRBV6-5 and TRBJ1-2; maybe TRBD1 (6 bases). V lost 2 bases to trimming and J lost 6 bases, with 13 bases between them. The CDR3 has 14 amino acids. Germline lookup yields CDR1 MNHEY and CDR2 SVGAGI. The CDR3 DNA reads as TGTGCCAGCAGTTACGGGGCAGGGGATAATGGCTACACCTTC. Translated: CASSYGAGDNGYTF.

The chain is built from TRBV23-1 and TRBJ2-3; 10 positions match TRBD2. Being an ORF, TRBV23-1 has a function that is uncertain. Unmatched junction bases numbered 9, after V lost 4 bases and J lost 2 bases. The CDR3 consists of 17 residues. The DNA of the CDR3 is TGCGCCAGCAGTCGCCAGGGGACTAGCGAATACACAGATACGCAGTATTTT. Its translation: CASSRQGTSEYTDTQYF.